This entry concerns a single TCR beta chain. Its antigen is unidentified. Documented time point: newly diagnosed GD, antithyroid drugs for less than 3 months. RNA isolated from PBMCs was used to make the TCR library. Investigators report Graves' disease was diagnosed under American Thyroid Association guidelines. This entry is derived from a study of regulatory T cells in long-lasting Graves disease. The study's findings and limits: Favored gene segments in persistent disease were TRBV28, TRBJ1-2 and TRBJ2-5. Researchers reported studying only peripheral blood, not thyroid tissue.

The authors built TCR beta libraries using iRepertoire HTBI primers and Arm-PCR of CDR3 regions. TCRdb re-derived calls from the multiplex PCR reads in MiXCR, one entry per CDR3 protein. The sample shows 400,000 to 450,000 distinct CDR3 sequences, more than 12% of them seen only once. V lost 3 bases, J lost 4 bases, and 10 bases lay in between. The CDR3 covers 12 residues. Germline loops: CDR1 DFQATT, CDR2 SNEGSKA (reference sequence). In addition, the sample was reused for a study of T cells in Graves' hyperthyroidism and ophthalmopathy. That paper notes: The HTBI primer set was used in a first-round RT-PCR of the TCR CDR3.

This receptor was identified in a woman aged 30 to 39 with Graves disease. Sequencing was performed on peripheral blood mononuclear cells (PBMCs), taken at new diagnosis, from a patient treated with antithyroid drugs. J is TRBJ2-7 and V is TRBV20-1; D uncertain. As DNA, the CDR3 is TGCAGTGCTAGCCCCCATACGTACGAGCAGTACTTC. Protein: CSASPHTYEQYF.